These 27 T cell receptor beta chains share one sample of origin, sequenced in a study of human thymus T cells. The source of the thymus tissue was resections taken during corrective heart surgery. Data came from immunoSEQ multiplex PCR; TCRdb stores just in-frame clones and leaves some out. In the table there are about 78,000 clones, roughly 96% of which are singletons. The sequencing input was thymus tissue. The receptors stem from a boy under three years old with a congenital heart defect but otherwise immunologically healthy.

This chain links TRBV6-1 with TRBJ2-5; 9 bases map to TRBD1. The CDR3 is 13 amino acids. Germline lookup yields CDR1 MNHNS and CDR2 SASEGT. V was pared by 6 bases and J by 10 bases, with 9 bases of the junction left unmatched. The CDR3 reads CASSARTGVNQYF. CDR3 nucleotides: TGTGCCAGCAGCGCTAGGACAGGGGTAAACCAGTACTTC.

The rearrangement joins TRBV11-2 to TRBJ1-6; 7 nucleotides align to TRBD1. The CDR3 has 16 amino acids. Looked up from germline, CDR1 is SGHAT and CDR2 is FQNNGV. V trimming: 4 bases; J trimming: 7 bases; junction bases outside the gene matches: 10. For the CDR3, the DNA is TGTGCCAGCAGCTCCCGCGGCAGGGGGGAGAATTCACCCCTCCACTTT. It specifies CASSSRGRGENSPLHF.

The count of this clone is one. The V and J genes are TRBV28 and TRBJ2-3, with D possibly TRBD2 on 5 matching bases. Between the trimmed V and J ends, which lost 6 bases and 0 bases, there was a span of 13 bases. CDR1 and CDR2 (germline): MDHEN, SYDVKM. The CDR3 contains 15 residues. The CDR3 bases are TGTGCCAGCAGCCCGCTAGCCCTCAGCACAGATACGCAGTATTTT. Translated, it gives CASSPLALSTDTQYF.

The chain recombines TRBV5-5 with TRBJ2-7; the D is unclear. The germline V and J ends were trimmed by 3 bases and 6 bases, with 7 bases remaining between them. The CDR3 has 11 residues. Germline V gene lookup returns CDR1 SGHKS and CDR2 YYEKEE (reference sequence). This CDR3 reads CASSSLAEQYF. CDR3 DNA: TGTGCCAGCAGCTCCCTGGCCGAGCAGTACTTC.

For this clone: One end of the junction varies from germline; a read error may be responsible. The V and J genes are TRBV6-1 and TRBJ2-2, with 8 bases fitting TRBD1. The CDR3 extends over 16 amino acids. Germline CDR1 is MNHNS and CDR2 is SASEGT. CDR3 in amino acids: CASSEGQGENTGELFF. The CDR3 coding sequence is TGTGCCAGCAGCGAAGGACAGGGAGAGAACACCGGGGAGCTGTTTTTT.

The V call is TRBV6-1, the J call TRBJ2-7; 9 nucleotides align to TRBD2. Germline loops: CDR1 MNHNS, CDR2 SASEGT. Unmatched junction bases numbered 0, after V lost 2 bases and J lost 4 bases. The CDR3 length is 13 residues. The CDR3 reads CASSETSGYEQYF. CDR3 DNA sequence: TGTGCCAGCAGTGAAACTAGCGGGTACGAGCAGTACTTC.

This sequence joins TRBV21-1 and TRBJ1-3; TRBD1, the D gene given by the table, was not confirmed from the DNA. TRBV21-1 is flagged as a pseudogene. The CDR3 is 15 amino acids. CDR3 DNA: TGTGCCAGCAGCACTCGACAGTGCTGGAAACCCACCATATATTTT. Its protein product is CASSTRQCWKPTIYF.

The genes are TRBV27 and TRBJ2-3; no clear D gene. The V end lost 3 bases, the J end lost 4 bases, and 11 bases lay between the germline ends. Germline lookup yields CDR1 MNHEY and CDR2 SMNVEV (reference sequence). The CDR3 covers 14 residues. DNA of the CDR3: TGTGCCAGCAGTTTCCGGCGTCAATCAGATACGCAGTATTTT. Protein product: CASSFRRQSDTQYF.

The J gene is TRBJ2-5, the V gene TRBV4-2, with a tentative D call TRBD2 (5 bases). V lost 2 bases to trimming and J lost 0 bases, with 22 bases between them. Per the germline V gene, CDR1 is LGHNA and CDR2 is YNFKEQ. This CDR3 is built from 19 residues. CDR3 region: CASSQTSRGLMKHQETQYF. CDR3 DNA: TGTGCCAGCAGCCAAACGTCCCGGGGTCTCATGAAACACCAAGAGACCCAGTACTTC.

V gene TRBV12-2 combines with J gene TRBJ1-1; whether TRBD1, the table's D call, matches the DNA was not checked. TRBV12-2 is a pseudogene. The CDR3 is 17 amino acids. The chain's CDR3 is CASRFFWAHRVNTEAFF. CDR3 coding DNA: TGTGCAAGTCGCTTTTTTTGGGCGCACAGGGTAAACACTGAAGCTTTCTTT.

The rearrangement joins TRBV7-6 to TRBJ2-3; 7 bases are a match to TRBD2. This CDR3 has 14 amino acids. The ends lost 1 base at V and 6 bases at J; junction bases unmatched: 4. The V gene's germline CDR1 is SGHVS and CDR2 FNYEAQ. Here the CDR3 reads CASSLGGREDTQYF. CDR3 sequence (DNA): TGTGCCAGCAGCTTAGGAGGGAGGGAGGATACGCAGTATTTT.

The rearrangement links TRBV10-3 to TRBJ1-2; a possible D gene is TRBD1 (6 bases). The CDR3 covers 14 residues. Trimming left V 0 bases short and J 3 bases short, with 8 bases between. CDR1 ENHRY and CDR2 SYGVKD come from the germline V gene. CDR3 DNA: TGTGCCATCAGTGAGTCACACAGGGACTATGGCTACACCTTC. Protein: CAISESHRDYGYTF.

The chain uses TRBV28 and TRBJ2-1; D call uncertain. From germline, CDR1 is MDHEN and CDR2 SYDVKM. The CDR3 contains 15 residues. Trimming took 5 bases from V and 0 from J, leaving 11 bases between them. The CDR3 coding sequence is TGTGCCAGCAGTATCAGCGTGAGCTCCTACAATGAGCAGTTCTTC. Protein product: CASSISVSSYNEQFF.

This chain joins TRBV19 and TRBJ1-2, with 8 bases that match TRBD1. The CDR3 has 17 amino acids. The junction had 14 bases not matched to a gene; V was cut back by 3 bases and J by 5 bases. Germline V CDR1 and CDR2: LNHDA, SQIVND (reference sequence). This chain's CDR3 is CASSIVEPTGGPYGYTF. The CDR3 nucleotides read TGTGCCAGTAGTATCGTCGAACCTACAGGGGGACCTTATGGCTACACCTTC.

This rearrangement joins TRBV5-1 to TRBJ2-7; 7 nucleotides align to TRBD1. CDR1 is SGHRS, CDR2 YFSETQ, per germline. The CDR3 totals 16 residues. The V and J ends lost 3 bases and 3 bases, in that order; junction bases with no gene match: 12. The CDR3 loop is CASSSTRDSRIYEQYF. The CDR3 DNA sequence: TGCGCCAGCAGCTCGACCCGGGACAGCCGAATCTACGAGCAGTACTTC.

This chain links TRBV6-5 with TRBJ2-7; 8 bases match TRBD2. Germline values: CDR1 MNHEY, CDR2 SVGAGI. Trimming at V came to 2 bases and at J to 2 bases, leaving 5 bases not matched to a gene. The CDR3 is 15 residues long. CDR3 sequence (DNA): TGTGCCAGCAGTTACGCGGGGGGCAAGCCCTACGAGCAGTACTTC. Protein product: CASSYAGGKPYEQYF.

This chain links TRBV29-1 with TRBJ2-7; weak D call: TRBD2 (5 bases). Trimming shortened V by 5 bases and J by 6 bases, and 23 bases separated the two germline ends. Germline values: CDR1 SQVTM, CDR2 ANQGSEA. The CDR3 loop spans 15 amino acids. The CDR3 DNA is TGCAGCGTTTGCTGGGGAGCGAGTCCCTCCCCCGAGCAGTACTTC. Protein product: CSVCWGASPSPEQYF.

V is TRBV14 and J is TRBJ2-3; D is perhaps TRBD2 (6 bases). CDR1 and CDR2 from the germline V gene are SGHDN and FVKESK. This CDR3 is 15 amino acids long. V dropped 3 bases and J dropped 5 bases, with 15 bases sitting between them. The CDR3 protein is CASSQERARGDTQYF. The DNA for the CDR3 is TGTGCCAGCAGCCAGGAGCGGGCAAGGGGAGATACGCAGTATTTT.

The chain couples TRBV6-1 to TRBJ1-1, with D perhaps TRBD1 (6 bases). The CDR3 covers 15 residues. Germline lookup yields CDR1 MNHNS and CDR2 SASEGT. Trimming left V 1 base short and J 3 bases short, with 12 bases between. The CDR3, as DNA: TGTGCCAGCAGTGAAGGACTGGACAGCGACACTGAAGCTTTCTTT. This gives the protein CASSEGLDSDTEAFF.

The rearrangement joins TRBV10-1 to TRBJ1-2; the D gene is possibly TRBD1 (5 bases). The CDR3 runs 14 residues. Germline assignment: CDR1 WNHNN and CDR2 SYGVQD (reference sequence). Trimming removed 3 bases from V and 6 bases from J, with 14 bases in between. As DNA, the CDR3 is TGCGCCAGCAGTGAACTAGGGGACTGGGATGGCTACACCTTC. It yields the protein CASSELGDWDGYTF.

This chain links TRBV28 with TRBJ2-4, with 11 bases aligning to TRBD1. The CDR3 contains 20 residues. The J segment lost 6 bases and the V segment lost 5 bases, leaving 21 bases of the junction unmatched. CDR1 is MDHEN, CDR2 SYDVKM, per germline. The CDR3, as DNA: TGTGCCAGCAGTCCTTGCCCCAACCCGGGACAGGGGGGTCAGGGAAACATTCAGTACTTC. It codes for CASSPCPNPGQGGQGNIQYF.

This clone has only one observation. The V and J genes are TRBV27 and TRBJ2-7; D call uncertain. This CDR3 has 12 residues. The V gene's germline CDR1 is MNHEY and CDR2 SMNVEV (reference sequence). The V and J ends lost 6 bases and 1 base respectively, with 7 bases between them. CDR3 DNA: TGTGCCAGCAGCTCTAAATCCTACGAGCAGTACTTC. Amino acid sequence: CASSSKSYEQYF.

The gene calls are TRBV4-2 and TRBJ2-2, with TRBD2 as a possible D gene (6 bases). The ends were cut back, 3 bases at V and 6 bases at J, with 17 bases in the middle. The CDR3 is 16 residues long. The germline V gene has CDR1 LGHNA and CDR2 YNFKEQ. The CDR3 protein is CASSHNDASDAGELFF. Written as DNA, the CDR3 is TGTGCCAGCAGCCATAACGATGCTAGCGACGCCGGGGAGCTGTTTTTT.

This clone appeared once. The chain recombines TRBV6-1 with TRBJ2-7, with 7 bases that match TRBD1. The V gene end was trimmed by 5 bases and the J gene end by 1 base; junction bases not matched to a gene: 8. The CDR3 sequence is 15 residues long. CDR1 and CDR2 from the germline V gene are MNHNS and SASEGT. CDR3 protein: CASSPTGALSYEQYF. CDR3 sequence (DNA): TGTGCCAGCAGTCCTACAGGGGCCCTATCCTACGAGCAGTACTTC.

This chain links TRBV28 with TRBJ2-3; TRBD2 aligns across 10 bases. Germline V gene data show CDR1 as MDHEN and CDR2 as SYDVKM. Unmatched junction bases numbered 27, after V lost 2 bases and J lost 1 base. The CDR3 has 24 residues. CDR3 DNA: TGTGCCAGCAGTTTACGGATTACACCCTCGGCTAGCGGGAGTCCGGGGCGGGGCACAGATACGCAGTATTTT. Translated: CASSLRITPSASGSPGRGTDTQYF.

CDR3 sequence reads: CASSSPNEQFF. The DNA of the CDR3 is TGTGCCAGCAGTAGCCCGAATGAGCAGTTCTTC. The chain carries TRBV27 and TRBJ2-1; D remains ambiguous. This CDR3 is built from 11 residues. Germline assignment: CDR1 MNHEY and CDR2 SMNVEV (reference sequence). Trimming shortened V by 5 bases and J by 7 bases, and 6 bases separated the two germline ends.

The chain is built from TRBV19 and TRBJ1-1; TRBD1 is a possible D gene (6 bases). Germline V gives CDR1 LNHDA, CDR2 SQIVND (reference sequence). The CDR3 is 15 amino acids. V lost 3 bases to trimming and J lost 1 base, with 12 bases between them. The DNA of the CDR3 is TGTGCCAGTAGTATTCGGGGGGCCGCGAACACTGAAGCTTTCTTT. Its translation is CASSIRGAANTEAFF.